The next 29 T cell receptor beta chains were all read from a single sample in a study of molecular identifiers for immune sequencing clone quantification (dated by TCRdb to between 2018 and 2020). Receptor amplification or capture employed PCR. Sequencing was performed on a NextSeq 500. TCRdb trimmed the raw reads at Q25, called clones with MiXCR and kept productive beta chains. Rows are combined by CDR3 protein, so each entry shows the most common genes and DNA. In all, the sample holds approximately 97,000 distinct CDR3 sequences, and 35% of those were seen once. Together, the top ten hold roughly 9.7% of the sample. Sequencing was done on a sample of naive CD8+ T cells from blood, with Jurkat cell RNA spiked in. Interpreted using the paper, the cell subset or site label stands for: FACS-sorted CD8+CD4-CCR7+CD45RA+ naive T cells. The receptors derive from a human donor in good health. Some libraries in this study had Jurkat cell RNA spiked in.

Regarding this clonotype: An end of the junction differs from the germline gene, which may be a read error. V gene TRBV27 combines with J gene TRBJ1-1; D not certain. Per germline, CDR1 MNHEY and CDR2 SMNVEV (reference sequence). The CDR3 covers 13 residues. Written as DNA, the CDR3 is TGTGCCAGCAGATTATTGTCACAGCAAGAAGCTTTCTTT. Translation: CASRLLSQQEAFF.

As for this clonotype: One end of the junction is discordant with germline, which a read error may explain. The CDR3 loop is CAISLVAGGRELFF. The CDR3 DNA reads as TGTGCCATCAGCTTAGTTGCAGGGGGCCGGGAGCTGTTTTTT. The chain is built from TRBV7-3 and TRBJ2-2, with 8 positions matching TRBD1. Germline V gene lookup returns CDR1 SGHTA and CDR2 FQGTGA. This CDR3 spans 14 amino acids.

This clonotype was counted only a few times. J is TRBJ1-4 and V is TRBV2; TRBD1 matches 7 bases. Germline V CDR1 and CDR2: SNHLY, FYNNEI. This CDR3 has 13 amino acids. The J segment lost 7 bases and the V segment lost 9 bases, leaving 8 bases of the junction unmatched. The CDR3: CASLGTATEKLFF. The CDR3 DNA is TGTGCCAGTCTCGGGACAGCAACTGAAAAACTGTTTTTT. Filled out from reference TRBV2 and TRBJ1-4, the complete variable domain reads EPEVTQTPSHQVTQMGQEVILRCVPISNHLYFYWYRQILGQKVEFLVSFYNNEISEKSEIFDDQFSVERPDGSNFTLKIRSTKLEDSAMYFCASLGTATEKLFFGSGTQLSVL.

The chain joins TRBV9 to TRBJ1-5, with TRBD1 matching 8 bases. Germline CDR1 SGDLS, CDR2 YYNGEE. V shed 3 bases, J shed 7 bases, and the junction held 3 bases outside the gene matches. This CDR3 has 13 residues. This CDR3 reads CASSEGQGQPQHF. CDR3 coding DNA: TGTGCCAGCAGCGAAGGACAGGGACAGCCCCAGCATTTT. The full variable domain, with the rest looked up from reference TRBV9 and TRBJ1-5, is DSGVTQTPKHLITATGQRVTLRCSPRSGDLSVYWYQQSLDQGLQFLIQYYNGEERAKGNILERFSAQQFPDLHSELNLSSLELGDSALYFCASSEGQGQPQHFGDGTRLSIL.

At least ten counts were recorded for this clonotype. The rearrangement uses TRBV5-1 and TRBJ2-5; 11 bases map to TRBD1. The trim removed 4 bases at V and 2 bases at J, leaving 4 bases unmatched. Germline CDR1 is SGHRS and CDR2 is YFSETQ. The CDR3 has 15 amino acids. CDR3 in DNA: TGCGCCAGCAGCGAACGGGACAGGGGGCAAGAGACCCAGTACTTC. This translates into CASSERDRGQETQYF.

This clonotype was counted ten times or more. The chain is built from TRBV7-2 and TRBJ1-4, with D uncertain. From germline, CDR1 is SGHTA and CDR2 FQGNSA. The CDR3 extends over 15 amino acids. Trimming cost V 3 bases and J 3 bases, with 11 bases left between them. CDR3 loop: CASSFWAESNEKLFF. DNA of the CDR3: TGTGCCAGCAGCTTCTGGGCGGAATCTAATGAAAAACTGTTTTTT.

In this sample, this clonotype turned up many times. V usage is TRBV27 and J usage is TRBJ2-1; D gene ambiguous. Germline V gene lookup returns CDR1 MNHEY and CDR2 SMNVEV (reference sequence). V lost 5 bases and J lost 4, with 3 bases in between. This CDR3 has 11 residues. CDR3 loop: CASSQYNEQFF. Written as DNA, the CDR3 is TGTGCCAGCAGTCAGTACAATGAGCAGTTCTTC.

A few counts support this clonotype. The chain uses TRBV12-3 or TRBV12-4 and TRBJ2-2, with D unresolved. The CDR3 runs 12 residues. Trimming left V 3 bases short and J 9 bases short, with 8 bases between. CDR3 sequence reads: CASSFNGRELFF. The CDR3 DNA sequence: TGTGCCAGCAGTTTTAACGGACGGGAGCTGTTTTTT.

The CDR3 loop reads CSARDRRGEITDTQYF. In DNA, the CDR3 is TGCAGTGCTAGAGATCGGAGGGGGGAGATAACAGATACGCAGTATTTT. The V gene is TRBV20-1, the J gene TRBJ2-3, with D tentatively TRBD1 or TRBD2 (6 bases each). Trimming removed 0 bases at V and 3 bases at J, with 16 bases between. CDR3 length equals 16 residues. Germline V gene lookup returns CDR1 DFQATT and CDR2 SNEGSKA (reference sequence).

The chain employs TRBV5-1 and TRBJ2-1; possible D gene TRBD2, 5 bases. Trimming left V 2 bases short and J 6 bases short, with 15 bases between. The CDR3 contains 15 residues. Germline CDR1 reads SGHRS; CDR2 reads YFSETQ. The CDR3 nucleotides read TGCGCCAGCAGCTTTTCATGGGTCGAGGGCAATGAGCAGTTCTTC. Protein product: CASSFSWVEGNEQFF.

On this clonotype itself: A much larger clone is a single base away; this may be a read error. Since no conserved phenylalanine or tryptophan closes the CDR3, a read error is the likely cause. The chain recombines TRBV28 with TRBJ2-7; tentatively, D is TRBD1 (5 bases). Germline V gene sequence: CDR1 MDHEN, CDR2 SYDVKM. Trimming cost V 3 bases and J 3 bases, with 12 bases left between them. The CDR3 spans 14 residues. Here the CDR3 reads CASSFGRVYYEQYI. The CDR3 bases are TGTGCCAGCAGTTTCGGCAGGGTCTACTACGAGCAGTACATC.

The chain combines TRBV6-6 with TRBJ1-5, with D unclear. From germline, CDR1 is MNHNY and CDR2 SVGAGI (reference sequence). The CDR3 contains 16 residues. Trimming took off 4 bases at V and 4 bases at J, with 17 bases between the two ends. CDR3: CASSFKTVMGNQPQHF. DNA for the CDR3: TGTGCCAGCAGTTTTAAGACTGTCATGGGAAATCAGCCCCAGCATTTT.

Ten or more counts support this clonotype. The V call is TRBV5-6, the J call TRBJ2-2; D is uncertain. Germline CDR1 is SGHDT and CDR2 is YYEEEE. The ends were cut back, 4 bases at V and 7 bases at J, with 8 bases in the middle. The CDR3 covers 12 residues. For the CDR3, the DNA is TGTGCCAGCAGCGGGGATTACGGGGAGCTGTTTTTT. This gives the protein CASSGDYGELFF.

This chain uses TRBV4-2 with TRBJ2-3, with 9 bases lining up with TRBD2. The V segment lost 4 bases and the J segment 3 bases; nucleotides outside the gene matches: 5. The CDR3 consists of 15 residues. In germline, CDR1 is LGHNA, CDR2 YNFKEQ. The CDR3 DNA sequence: TGTGCCAGCAGCCCCAGCGGGAGGCCTACAGATACGCAGTATTTT. This translates into CASSPSGRPTDTQYF.

This clonotype was detected only once. The chain couples TRBV30 to TRBJ1-2, with D tentatively TRBD1 (6 bases). Deletions cut 0 bases from V and 5 bases from J, with 10 bases between. Germline V gene data show CDR1 as GTSNPN and CDR2 as SVGIG (reference sequence). CDR3 length equals 13 residues. CDR3 DNA sequence: TGTGCCTGGAGTGTAGGGACACTTTATGGCTACACCTTC. Its protein product is CAWSVGTLYGYTF.

This clonotype has more than one count but fewer than ten. The J gene is TRBJ1-2, the V gene TRBV4-1; D not certain. The CDR3 is 14 amino acids. Per the germline V gene, CDR1 is MGHRA and CDR2 is YSYEKL. Trimming cost V 1 base and J 7 bases, with 13 bases left between them. The CDR3 loop is CASSQVNGSPGYTF. The CDR3 DNA sequence: TGCGCCAGCAGCCAAGTTAACGGGAGTCCTGGCTACACCTTC.

Regarding this clonotype: With a much larger clone just one base away, this may be a read error. The rearrangement uses TRBV28 and TRBJ1-5; no reliable D call. V shed 7 bases and J shed 3 bases, with 10 bases lying between them. This CDR3 region has 13 residues. Germline CDR1 is MDHEN and CDR2 is SYDVKM. The CDR3 spells CASTSWYNQPQHF. The CDR3 coding sequence is TGTGCCAGCACTTCATGGTACAATCAGCCCCAGCATTTT.

The rearrangement joins TRBV6-2 or TRBV6-3 to TRBJ2-2; TRBD2 aligns across 8 bases. The CDR3 contains 15 residues. Per germline, CDR1 MNHEY and CDR2 SVGEGT. The junction had 4 bases not matched to a gene; V was cut back by 5 bases and J by 2 bases. CDR3 in DNA: TGTGCCAGCAGTCAACTAGCGGCTAACACCGGGGAGCTGTTTTTT. Encoded protein: CASSQLAANTGELFF.

This chain joins TRBV4-3 and TRBJ2-3; D gene unclear. This CDR3 spans 16 amino acids. The V gene lost 0 bases and the J gene lost 1 base, with 11 bases spanning the gap. Germline CDR1 reads LGHNA; CDR2 reads YSLEER. The CDR3 DNA reads TGCGCCAGCAGCCAAGATGGAAACAGCCGCACAGATACGCAGTATTTT. Translated, it gives CASSQDGNSRTDTQYF.

This clonotype has ten or more counts. V is TRBV7-9 and J is TRBJ2-7, with a weak D call TRBD1 (6 bases). Germline V CDR1 and CDR2: SEHNR, FQNEAQ (reference sequence). There are 14 residues in the CDR3. V was shortened by 5 bases and J by 0 bases, with 11 bases between the two germline ends. CDR3: CASSPTTGSYEQYF. Here the CDR3 DNA reads TGTGCCAGCAGCCCGACGACAGGCTCCTACGAGCAGTACTTC.

This chain joins TRBV10-3 and TRBJ1-1, with D tentatively TRBD1 (5 bases). Trimming cost V 3 bases and J 6 bases, with 20 bases left between them. The CDR3 has 16 residues. Germline loops: CDR1 ENHRY, CDR2 SYGVKD. The CDR3 sequence: CAISEGSRDVGPEAFF. CDR3 nucleotides: TGTGCCATCAGTGAAGGTTCGCGGGACGTTGGCCCTGAAGCTTTCTTT.

Note on this clonotype: This may arise from a read error, as a much more abundant clone is one base away. The chain carries TRBV29-1 and TRBJ2-1; D is ambiguous. CDR3 length: 12 amino acids. The germline CDR1 and CDR2 sequences are SQVTM and ANQGSEA. The CDR3 bases are TGCAGCGTTGAAGAGGATCTGAATGAGCAGTCCTTC. Translating gives CSVEEDLNEQSF.

This clonotype was picked up a small number of times. The chain carries TRBV12-3 or TRBV12-4 and TRBJ2-4; D remains unclear. The V end lost 0 bases, the J end lost 5 bases, and 5 bases lay between the germline ends. The CDR3 contains 13 residues. The chain's CDR3 is CASSLAEENIQYF. CDR3 bases: TGTGCCAGCAGTTTAGCCGAGGAAAACATTCAGTACTTC.

The chain recombines TRBV5-5 with TRBJ2-7; 11 bases are a match to TRBD2. Germline values: CDR1 SGHKS, CDR2 YYEKEE (reference sequence). This CDR3 has 15 amino acids. Germline trimming cut 2 bases from V and 2 bases from J; bases unmatched to any gene: 3. CDR3 DNA: TGTGCCAGCAGCTTCTTAGCGGGAGGGCCCTACGAGCAGTACTTC. Its translation: CASSFLAGGPYEQYF.

This clonotype showed up just a few times. V usage is TRBV28 and J usage is TRBJ2-7, with 12 bases matching TRBD2. With V trimmed by 6 bases and J by 0 bases, 12 bases remained unmatched. The CDR3 spans 18 residues. Per the germline V gene, CDR1 is MDHEN and CDR2 is SYDVKM. CDR3 amino acids: CASSDIPGLAGYSYEQYF. DNA for the CDR3: TGTGCCAGCAGCGATATCCCGGGACTAGCGGGTTACTCCTACGAGCAGTACTTC.

This chain links TRBV12-3 or TRBV12-4 with TRBJ2-7; D not certain. The CDR3 length is 12 residues. V was cut by 5 bases and J by 6 bases, with 11 bases left in between. CDR3 in amino acids: CASSKQPPEQYF. The CDR3 DNA reads as TGTGCCAGCAGTAAACAGCCTCCCGAGCAGTACTTC.

There are a few counts of this clonotype. The chain couples TRBV5-6 to TRBJ1-5, with D maybe TRBD1 (5 bases). This CDR3 is 15 amino acids long. V was shortened by 3 bases and J by 2 bases, with 12 bases between the two germline ends. Germline V gene lookup returns CDR1 SGHDT and CDR2 YYEEEE. CDR3 region: CASSWQGVGNQPQHF. The CDR3 coding sequence is TGTGCCAGCAGCTGGCAGGGAGTGGGCAATCAGCCCCAGCATTTT. Complete variable domain (other parts from reference TRBV5-6 and TRBJ1-5): DAGVTQSPTHLIKTRGQQVTLRCSPKSGHDTVSWYQQALGQGPQFIFQYYEEEERQRGNFPDRFSGHQFPNYSSELNVNALLLGDSALYLCASSWQGVGNQPQHFGDGTRLSIL.

Comment on this clonotype: The junction and the germline gene differ at one end; a read error may be behind it. The rearrangement uses TRBV7-9 and TRBJ2-7; D not resolved. Germline CDR1 is SEHNR and CDR2 is FQNEAQ (reference sequence). This CDR3 is built from 12 residues. DNA for the CDR3: TGTGCCAGCAGCTTTGTATCCTACGAGCAGAACTTC. Amino acids: CASSFVSYEQNF.

This clonotype was observed at least ten times. The rearrangement links TRBV28 to TRBJ1-4; TRBD1 might be the D (5 bases). The germline gives CDR1 MDHEN, CDR2 SYDVKM. The CDR3 consists of 13 residues. The germline V and J ends were trimmed by 7 bases and 8 bases, with 14 bases remaining between them. This chain's CDR3 is CASTDFGTEKLFF. CDR3 sequence (DNA): TGTGCCAGCACGGATTTTGGGACCGAAAAACTGTTTTTT.